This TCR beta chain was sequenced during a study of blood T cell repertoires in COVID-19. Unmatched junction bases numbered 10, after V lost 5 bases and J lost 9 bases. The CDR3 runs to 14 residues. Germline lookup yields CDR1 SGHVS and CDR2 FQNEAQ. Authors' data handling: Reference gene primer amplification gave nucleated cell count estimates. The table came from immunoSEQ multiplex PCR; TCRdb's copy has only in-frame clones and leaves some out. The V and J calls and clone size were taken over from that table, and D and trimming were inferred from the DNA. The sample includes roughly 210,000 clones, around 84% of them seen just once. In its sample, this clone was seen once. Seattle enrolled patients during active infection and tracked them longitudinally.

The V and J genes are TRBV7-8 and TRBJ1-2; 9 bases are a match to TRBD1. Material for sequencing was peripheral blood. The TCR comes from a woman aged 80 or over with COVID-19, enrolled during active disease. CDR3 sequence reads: CASSRTGAKDSYTF. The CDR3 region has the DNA TGTGCCAGCAGCCGGACAGGGGCAAAGGATAGCTACACCTTC. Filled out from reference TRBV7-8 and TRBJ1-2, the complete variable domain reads GAGVSQSPRYKVAKRGQDVALRCDPISGHVSLFWYQQALGQGPEFLTYFQNEAQLDKSGLPSDRFFAERPEGSVSTLKIQRTQQEDSAVYLCASSRTGAKDSYTFGSGTRLTVV.